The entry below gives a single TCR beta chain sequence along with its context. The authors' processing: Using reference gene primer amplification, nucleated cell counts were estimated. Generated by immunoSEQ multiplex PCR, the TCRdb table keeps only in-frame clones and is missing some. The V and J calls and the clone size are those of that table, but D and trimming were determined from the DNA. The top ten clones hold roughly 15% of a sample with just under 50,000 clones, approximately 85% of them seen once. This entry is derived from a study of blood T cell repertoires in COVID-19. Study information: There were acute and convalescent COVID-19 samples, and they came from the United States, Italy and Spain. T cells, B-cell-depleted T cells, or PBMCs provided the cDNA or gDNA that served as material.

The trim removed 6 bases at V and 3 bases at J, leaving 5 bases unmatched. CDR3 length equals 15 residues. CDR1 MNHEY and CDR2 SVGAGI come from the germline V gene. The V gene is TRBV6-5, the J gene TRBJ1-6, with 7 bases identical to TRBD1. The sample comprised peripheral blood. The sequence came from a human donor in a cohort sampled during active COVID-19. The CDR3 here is CASSSGTVYNSPLHF. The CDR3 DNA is TGTGCCAGCAGCTCCGGGACAGTCTATAATTCACCCCTCCACTTT.